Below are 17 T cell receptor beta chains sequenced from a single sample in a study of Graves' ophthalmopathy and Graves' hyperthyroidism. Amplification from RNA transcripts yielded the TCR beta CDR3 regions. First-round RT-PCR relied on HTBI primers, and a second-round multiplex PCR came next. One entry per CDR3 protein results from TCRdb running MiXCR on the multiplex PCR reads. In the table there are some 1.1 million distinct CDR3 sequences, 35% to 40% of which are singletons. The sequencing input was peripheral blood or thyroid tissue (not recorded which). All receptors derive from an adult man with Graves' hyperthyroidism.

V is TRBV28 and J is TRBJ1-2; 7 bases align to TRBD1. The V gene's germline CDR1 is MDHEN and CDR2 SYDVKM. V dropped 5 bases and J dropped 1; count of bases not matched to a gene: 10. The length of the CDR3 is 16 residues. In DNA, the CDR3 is TGTGCCAGCAGTCCCCCGGGACAGAGACTTAACTATGGCTACACCTTC. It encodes CASSPPGQRLNYGYTF.

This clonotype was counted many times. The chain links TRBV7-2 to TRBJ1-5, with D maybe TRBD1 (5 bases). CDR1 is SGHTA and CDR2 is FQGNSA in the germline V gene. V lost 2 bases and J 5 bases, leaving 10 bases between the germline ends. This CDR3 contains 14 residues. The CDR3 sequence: CASSLPGPDQPQHF. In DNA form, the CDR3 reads TGTGCCAGCAGCTTACCGGGGCCCGATCAGCCCCAGCATTTT.

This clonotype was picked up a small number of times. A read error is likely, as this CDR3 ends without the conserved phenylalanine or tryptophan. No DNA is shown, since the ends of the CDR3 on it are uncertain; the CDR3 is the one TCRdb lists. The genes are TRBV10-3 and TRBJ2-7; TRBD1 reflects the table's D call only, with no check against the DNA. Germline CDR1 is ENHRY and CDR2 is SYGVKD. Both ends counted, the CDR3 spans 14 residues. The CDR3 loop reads CASRSGDRGGARSI.

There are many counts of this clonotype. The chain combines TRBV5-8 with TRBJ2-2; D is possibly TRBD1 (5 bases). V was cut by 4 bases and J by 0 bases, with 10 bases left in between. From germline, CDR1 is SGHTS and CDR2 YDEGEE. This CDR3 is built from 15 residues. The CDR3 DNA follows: TGTGCCAGCAGCCGCGACAGCCCGAACACCGGGGAGCTGTTTTTT. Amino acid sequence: CASSRDSPNTGELFF.

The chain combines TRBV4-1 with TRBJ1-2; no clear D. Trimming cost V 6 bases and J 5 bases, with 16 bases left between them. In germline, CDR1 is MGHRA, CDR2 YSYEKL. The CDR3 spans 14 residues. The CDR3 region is CASSVPEEAYGYTF. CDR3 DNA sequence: TGCGCCAGCAGTGTTCCAGAAGAAGCTTATGGCTACACCTTC.

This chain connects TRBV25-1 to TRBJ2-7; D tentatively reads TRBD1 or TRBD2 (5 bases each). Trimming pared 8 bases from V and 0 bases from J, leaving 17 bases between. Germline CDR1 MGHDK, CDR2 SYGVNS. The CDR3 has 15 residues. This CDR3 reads CASSLRDVSSYEQYF. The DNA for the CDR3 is TGTGCCAGCTCACTCCGGGACGTGAGCTCCTACGAGCAGTACTTC.

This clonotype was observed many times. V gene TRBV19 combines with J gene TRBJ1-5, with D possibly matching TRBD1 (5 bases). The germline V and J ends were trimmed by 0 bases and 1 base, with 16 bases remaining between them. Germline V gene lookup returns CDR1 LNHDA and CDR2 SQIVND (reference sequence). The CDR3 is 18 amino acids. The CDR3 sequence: CASSIDPDRPTSNQPQHF. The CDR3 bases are TGTGCCAGTAGTATAGACCCAGACAGACCTACAAGCAATCAGCCCCAGCATTTT.

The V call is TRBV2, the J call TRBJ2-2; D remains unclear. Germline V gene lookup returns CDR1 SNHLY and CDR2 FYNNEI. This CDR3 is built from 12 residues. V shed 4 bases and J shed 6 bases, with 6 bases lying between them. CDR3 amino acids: CASSASSGELFF. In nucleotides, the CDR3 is TGTGCCAGCAGTGCTTCTTCCGGGGAGCTGTTTTTT.

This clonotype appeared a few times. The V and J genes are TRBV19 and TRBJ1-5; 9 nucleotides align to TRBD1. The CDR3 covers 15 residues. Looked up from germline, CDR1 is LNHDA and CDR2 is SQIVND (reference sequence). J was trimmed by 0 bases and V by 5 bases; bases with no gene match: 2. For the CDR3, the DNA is TGTGCCAGTAGTGACAGGGGGTATAGCAATCAGCCCCAGCATTTT. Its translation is CASSDRGYSNQPQHF.

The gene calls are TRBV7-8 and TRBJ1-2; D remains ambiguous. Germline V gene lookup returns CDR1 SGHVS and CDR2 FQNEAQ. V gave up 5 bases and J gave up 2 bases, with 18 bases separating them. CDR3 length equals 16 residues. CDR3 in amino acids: CASSQTGEPTNYGYTF. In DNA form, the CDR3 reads TGTGCCAGCAGCCAAACGGGCGAGCCTACGAACTATGGCTACACCTTC.

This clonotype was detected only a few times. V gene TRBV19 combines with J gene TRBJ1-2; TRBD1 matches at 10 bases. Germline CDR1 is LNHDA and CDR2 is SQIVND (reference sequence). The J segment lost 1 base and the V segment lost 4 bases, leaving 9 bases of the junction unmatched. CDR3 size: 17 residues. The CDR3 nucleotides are TGTGCCAGTAGTAGGATGGGACAGGGGAGAAATAACTATGGCTACACCTTC. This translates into CASSRMGQGRNNYGYTF.

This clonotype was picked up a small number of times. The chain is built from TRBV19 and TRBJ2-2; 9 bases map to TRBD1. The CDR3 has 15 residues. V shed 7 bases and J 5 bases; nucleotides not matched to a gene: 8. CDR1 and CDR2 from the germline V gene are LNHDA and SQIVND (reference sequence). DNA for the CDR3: TGTGCCAGTAATGGACAGGGGTCTTGGACCGGGGAGCTGTTTTTT. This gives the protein CASNGQGSWTGELFF.

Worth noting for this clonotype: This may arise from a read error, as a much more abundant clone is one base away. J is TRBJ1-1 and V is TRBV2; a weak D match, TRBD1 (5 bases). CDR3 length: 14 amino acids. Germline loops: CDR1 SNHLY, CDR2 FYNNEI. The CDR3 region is CASSEGLGSTEASF. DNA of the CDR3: TGTGCCAGCAGTGAGGGGCTTGGATCGACTGAAGCTTCCTTT. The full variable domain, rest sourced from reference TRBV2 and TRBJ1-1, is EPEVTQTPSHQVTQMGQEVILRCVPISNHLYFYWYRQILGQKVEFLVSFYNNEISEKSEIFDDQFSVERPDGSNFTLKIRSTKLEDSAMYFCASSEGLGSTEASFGQGTRLTVV.

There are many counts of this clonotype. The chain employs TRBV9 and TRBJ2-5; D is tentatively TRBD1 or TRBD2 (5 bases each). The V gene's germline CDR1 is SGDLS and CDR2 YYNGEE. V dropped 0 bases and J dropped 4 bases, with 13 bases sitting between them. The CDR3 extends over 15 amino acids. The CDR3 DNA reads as TGTGCCAGCAGCGTAGGGGTAGGGGACCCAGAGACCCAGTACTTC. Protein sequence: CASSVGVGDPETQYF. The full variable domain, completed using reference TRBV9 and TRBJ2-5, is DSGVTQTPKHLITATGQRVTLRCSPRSGDLSVYWYQQSLDQGLQFLIQYYNGEERAKGNILERFSAQQFPDLHSELNLSSLELGDSALYFCASSVGVGDPETQYFGPGTRLLVL.

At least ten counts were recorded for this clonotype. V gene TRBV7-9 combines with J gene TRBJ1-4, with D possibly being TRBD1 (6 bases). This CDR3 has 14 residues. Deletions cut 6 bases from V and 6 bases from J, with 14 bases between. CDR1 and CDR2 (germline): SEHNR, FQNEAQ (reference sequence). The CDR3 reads CASSRQAGDEKLFF. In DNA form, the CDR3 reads TGTGCCAGCAGTAGACAGGCCGGAGATGAAAAACTGTTTTTT.

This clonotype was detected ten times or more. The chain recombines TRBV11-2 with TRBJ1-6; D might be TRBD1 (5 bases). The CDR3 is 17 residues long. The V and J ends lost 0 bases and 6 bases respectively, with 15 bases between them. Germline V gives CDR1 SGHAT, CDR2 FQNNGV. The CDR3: CASSLDGQQARNSPLHF. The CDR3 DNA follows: TGTGCCAGCAGCTTAGACGGACAACAAGCGCGTAATTCACCCCTCCACTTT.

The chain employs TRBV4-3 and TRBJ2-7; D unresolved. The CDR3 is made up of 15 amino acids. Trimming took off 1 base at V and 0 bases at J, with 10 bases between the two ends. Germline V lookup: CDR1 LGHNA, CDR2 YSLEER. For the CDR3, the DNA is TGCGCCAGCAGCCAAGGCGTCACAGACTCCTACGAGCAGTACTTC. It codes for CASSQGVTDSYEQYF.